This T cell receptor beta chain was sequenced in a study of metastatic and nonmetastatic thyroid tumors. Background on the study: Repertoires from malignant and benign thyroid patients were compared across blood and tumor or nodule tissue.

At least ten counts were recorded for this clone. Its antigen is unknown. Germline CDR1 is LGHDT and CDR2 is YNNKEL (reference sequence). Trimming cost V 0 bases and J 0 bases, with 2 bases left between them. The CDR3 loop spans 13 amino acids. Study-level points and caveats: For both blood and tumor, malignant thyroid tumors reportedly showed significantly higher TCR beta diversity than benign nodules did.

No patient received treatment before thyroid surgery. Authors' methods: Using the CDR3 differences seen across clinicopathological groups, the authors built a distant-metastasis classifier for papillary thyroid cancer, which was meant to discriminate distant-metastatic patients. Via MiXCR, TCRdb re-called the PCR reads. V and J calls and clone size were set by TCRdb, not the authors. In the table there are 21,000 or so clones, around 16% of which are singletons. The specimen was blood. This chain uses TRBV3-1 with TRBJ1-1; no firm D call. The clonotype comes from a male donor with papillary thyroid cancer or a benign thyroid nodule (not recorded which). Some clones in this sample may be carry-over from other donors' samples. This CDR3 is CASSQDMNTEAFF. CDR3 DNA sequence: TGTGCCAGCAGCCAAGACATGAACACTGAAGCTTTCTTT. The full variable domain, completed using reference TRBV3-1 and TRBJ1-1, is DTAVSQTPKYLVTQMGNDKSIKCEQNLGHDTMYWYKQDSKKFLKIMFSYNNKELIINETVPNRFSPKSPDKAHLNLHINSLELGDSAVYFCASSQDMNTEAFFGQGTRLTVV.